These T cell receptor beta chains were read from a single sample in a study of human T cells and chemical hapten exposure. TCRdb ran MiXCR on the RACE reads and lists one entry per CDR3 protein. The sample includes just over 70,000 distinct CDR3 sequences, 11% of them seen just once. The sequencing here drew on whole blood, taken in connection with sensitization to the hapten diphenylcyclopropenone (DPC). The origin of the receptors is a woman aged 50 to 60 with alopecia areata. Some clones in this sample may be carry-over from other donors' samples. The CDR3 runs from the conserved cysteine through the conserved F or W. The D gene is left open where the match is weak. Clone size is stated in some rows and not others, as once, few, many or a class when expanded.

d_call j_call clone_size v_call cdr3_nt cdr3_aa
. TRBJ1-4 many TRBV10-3 TGTGCCATCAGTGATTTTGGGGAAAAACTGTTTTTT CAISDFGEKLFF
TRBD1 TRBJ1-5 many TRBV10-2 TGCGCCAGCAGCTTGACAGGGGCTAGCAATCAGCCCCAGCATTTT CASSLTGASNQPQHF
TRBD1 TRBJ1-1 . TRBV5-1 TGCGCCAGCAGCTCCACACCAGGGGGCCTGGTGAACACTGAAGCTTTCTTT CASSSTPGGLVNTEAFF
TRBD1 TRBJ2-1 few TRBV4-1 TGCGCCAGCAGCCGAAACCAGGGGGCAGGGACATACAATGAGCAGTTCTTC CASSRNQGAGTYNEQFF
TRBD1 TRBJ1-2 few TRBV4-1 TGCGCCAGCAGCCAAGATGCAGGGGGCTATGGTGGCTACACCTTC CASSQDAGGYGGYTF
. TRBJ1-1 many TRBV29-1 TGCAGCGTTGAAAGTAGGTACACTGAAGCTTTCTTT CSVESRYTEAFF
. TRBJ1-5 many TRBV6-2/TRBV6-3 TGTGCCAGCAGTTACTCGGAGGGGCGGAGCCTTAAGGAACAGCCCCAGCATTTT CASSYSEGRSLKEQPQHF
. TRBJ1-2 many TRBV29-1 TGCAGCGTTGATGGGACCCGGGACCGACCCTATGGCTACACCTTC CSVDGTRDRPYGYTF
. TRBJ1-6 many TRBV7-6 TGTGCCAGCAGCTTAGAGGACAGTCGGAATTCACCCCTCCACTTT CASSLEDSRNSPLHF
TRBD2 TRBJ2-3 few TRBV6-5 TGTGCCAGCAGTTTGCAACCGGGACTAGCGCCTTCTAGCACAGATACGCAGTATTTT CASSLQPGLAPSSTDTQYF
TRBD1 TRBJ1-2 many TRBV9 TGTGCCAGCAGCGTAGCTACAGGGGGAGGCTATGGCTACACCTTC CASSVATGGGYGYTF
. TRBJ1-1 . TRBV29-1 TGCAGCGTTGGAAGACGGATGAACACTGAAGCTTTCTTT CSVGRRMNTEAFF
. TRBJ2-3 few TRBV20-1 TGCAGTGCCCCCCATTACAGCACAGATACGCAGTATTTT CSAPHYSTDTQYF
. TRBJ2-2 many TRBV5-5 TGTGCCAGCAGCTTGTTCACCGGGGAGCTGTTTTTT CASSLFTGELFF
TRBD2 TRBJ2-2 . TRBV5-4 TGTGCCAGCAGCCGTTCTAGCGGGGGCTGGACCGGGGAGCTGTTTTTT CASSRSSGGWTGELFF
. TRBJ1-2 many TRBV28 TGTGCCAGTACCGGGGGGGGACACCGGACTAACTATGGCTACACCTTC CASTGGGHRTNYGYTF
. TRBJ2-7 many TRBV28 TGTGCCAGCAGTTTTCTCGCGAGGACCGAGCAGTACTTC CASSFLARTEQYF
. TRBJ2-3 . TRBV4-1 TGCGCCAGCAGCCCGACTAGGGAGACAGATACGCAGTATTTT CASSPTRETDTQYF
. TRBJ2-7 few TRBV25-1 TGTGCCAGCAGTGGGGAGGTGGATCGACTAAGGTACTTC CASSGEVDRLRYF
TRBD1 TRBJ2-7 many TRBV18 TGTGCCAGCTCACCCTCCGGACAGGGCCGGGAGCAGTACTTC CASSPSGQGREQYF
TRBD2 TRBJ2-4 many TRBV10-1 TGCGCCAGCAGTGATTCGGGGACTATAAACATTCAGTACTTC CASSDSGTINIQYF
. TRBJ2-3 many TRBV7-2 TGTGCCAGCAGCTTATCGGGAGATACGCAGTATTTT CASSLSGDTQYF
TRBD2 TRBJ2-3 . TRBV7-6 TGTGCCAGCAGTTACCATAGCGGGAGGGCGACAGATACGCAGTATTTT CASSYHSGRATDTQYF
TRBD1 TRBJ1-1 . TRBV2 TGTGCCAGCAGCCCGGGGACAGGGGGCTACACGGACACTGAAGCTTTCTTT CASSPGTGGYTDTEAFF
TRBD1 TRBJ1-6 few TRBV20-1 TGCAGTGCCACGGACAGGGTTAATTCACCCCTCCACTTT CSATDRVNSPLHF
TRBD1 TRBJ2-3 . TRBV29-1 TGCAGCGCCCAAAAAGGTCCAGGGACAGGGGGACCAGATACGCAGTATTTT CSAQKGPGTGGPDTQYF
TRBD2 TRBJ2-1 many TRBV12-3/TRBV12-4 TGTGCCAGCAGTCCCGGGACTAGCGGGAGGGCTGAGCAGTTCTTC CASSPGTSGRAEQFF
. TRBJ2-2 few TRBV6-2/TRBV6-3 TGTGCCAGCAGTCAGATAGCGAACACCGGGGAGCTGTTTTTT CASSQIANTGELFF
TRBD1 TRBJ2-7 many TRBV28 TGTGCCAGCAGCTTGACAGGGCCCACCTACGAGCAGTACTTC CASSLTGPTYEQYF
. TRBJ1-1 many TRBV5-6 TGTGCCAGCAGCCTGCCGGGACAGAACACTGAAGCTTTCTTT CASSLPGQNTEAFF
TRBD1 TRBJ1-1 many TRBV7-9 TGTGCCACCTCTCAACGAGGGACAGTCGAAGGAGCTTTCTTT CATSQRGTVEGAFF
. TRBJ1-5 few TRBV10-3 TGTGCCATCAGTGAACCGGGCAGTCAGCCCCAGCATTTT CAISEPGSQPQHF
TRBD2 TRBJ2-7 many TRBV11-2 TGTGCCAGCAGCTTAGGACCAGCGGGGGCCTACGAGCAGTACTTC CASSLGPAGAYEQYF
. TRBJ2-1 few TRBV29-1 TGCAGCGTCCCGGGCAATATGTTCTTC CSVPGNMFF
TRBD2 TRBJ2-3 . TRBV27 TGTGCCAGCAGCCCGTTTCGGACTAGCGGGACAGATACGCAGTATTTT CASSPFRTSGTDTQYF
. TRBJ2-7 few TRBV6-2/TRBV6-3 TGTGCCAGCAGTTCAAGGCAGGGTGTCTACGAGCAGTACTTC CASSSRQGVYEQYF
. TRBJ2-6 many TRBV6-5 TGTGCCAGCAGTTCCTACTCTGGGGCCAACGTCCTGACTTTC CASSSYSGANVLTF
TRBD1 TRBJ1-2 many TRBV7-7 TGTGCCAGCAGCCCGGGGACAGGCTATGGCTACACCTTC CASSPGTGYGYTF
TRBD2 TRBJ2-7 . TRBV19 TGTGCCAGTAGTGGGCGTAGCGGGAGGAGCTCCTACGAGCAGTACTTC CASSGRSGRSSYEQYF